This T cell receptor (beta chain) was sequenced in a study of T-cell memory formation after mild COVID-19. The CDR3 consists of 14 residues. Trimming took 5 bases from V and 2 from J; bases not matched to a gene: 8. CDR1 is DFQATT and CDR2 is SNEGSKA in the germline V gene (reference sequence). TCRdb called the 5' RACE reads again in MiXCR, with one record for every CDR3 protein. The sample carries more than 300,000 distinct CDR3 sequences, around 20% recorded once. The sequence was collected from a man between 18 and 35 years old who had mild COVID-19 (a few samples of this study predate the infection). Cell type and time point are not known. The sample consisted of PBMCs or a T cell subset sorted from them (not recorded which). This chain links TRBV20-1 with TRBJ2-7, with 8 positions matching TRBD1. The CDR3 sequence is CSAVRDRYPYEQYF. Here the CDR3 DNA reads TGCAGTGCTGTCCGGGACAGGTACCCCTACGAGCAGTACTTC.